The rows below give T cell receptor beta chains drawn from one sample of a study of cytomegalovirus exposure and HLA in healthy donors. Method: immunoSEQ multiplex PCR; TCRdb's copy keeps in-frame clones and lacks some. The repertoire table contains over 100,000 clones. Specimen: PBMCs. These receptors came from a man between 18 and 35 years old in good health and CMV-seronegative. Each CDR3 is given with its conserved first and last residue. D genes are given only for firm matches.

v_gene: TRBV27; j_gene: TRBJ2-1; d_gene: TRBD2; CDR3aa: CASSGGKRGGSFNEQFF; CDR3nt: TGTGCCAGCAGTGGTGGCAAGCGGGGGGGCTCTTTCAATGAGCAGTTCTTC
v_gene: TRBV5-5; j_gene: TRBJ2-7; d_gene: -; CDR3aa: CASTGTYEQYF; CDR3nt: TGTGCCAGCACAGGGACCTACGAGCAGTACTTC
v_gene: TRBV28; j_gene: TRBJ2-4; d_gene: -; CDR3aa: CASSDSERLAKNIQYF; CDR3nt: TGTGCCAGCAGTGACTCAGAGAGACTAGCCAAAAACATTCAGTACTTC
v_gene: TRBV19; j_gene: TRBJ2-2; d_gene: TRBD2; CDR3aa: CASSATLLAGGRTGELFF; CDR3nt: TGTGCCAGTAGTGCGACGCTACTAGCGGGGGGGAGAACCGGGGAGCTGTTTTTT
v_gene: TRBV4-3; j_gene: TRBJ1-2; d_gene: -; CDR3aa: CASSQDFEQGYYGYTF; CDR3nt: TGCGCCAGCAGCCAAGATTTTGAGCAGGGGTACTATGGCTACACCTTC
v_gene: TRBV5-1; j_gene: TRBJ2-7; d_gene: TRBD2; CDR3aa: CASSLDSGGAYEQYF; CDR3nt: TGCGCCAGCAGCTTGGATAGCGGGGGGGCGTACGAGCAGTACTTC
v_gene: TRBV19; j_gene: TRBJ1-5; d_gene: -; CDR3aa: CASSISRQGPSNQPQHF; CDR3nt: TGTGCCAGTAGTATTTCCCGCCAGGGTCCGAGCAATCAGCCCCAGCATTTT
v_gene: TRBV4-1; j_gene: TRBJ2-7; d_gene: TRBD1; CDR3aa: CASSRGTGSSYEQYF; CDR3nt: TGCGCCAGCAGCCGGGGGACAGGGAGCTCCTACGAGCAGTACTTC
v_gene: TRBV5-6; j_gene: TRBJ2-3; d_gene: TRBD1; CDR3aa: CASSFPADRVFSDTQYF; CDR3nt: TGTGCCAGCAGCTTCCCTGCGGACAGGGTTTTCTCAGATACGCAGTATTTT
v_gene: TRBV6-1; j_gene: TRBJ2-7; d_gene: -; CDR3aa: CASSPWGDSYEQYF; CDR3nt: TGTGCCAGCAGTCCCTGGGGGGACAGCTACGAGCAGTACTTC
v_gene: TRBV14; j_gene: TRBJ2-3; d_gene: TRBD2; CDR3aa: CASRKAGGDKGEDTQYF; CDR3nt: TGTGCCAGCAGAAAAGCGGGAGGTGACAAAGGGGAAGATACGCAGTATTTT
v_gene: TRBV5-1; j_gene: TRBJ2-7; d_gene: TRBD2; CDR3aa: CASSLETVVFQRDYYEQYF; CDR3nt: TGCGCCAGCAGCTTGGAGACGGTCGTTTTTCAGCGGGATTACTACGAGCAGTACTTC
v_gene: TRBV5-4; j_gene: TRBJ2-3; d_gene: -; CDR3aa: CASSLDAIGGTDTQYF; CDR3nt: TGTGCCAGCAGCTTGGATGCGATAGGGGGCACAGATACGCAGTATTTT
v_gene: TRBV4-3; j_gene: TRBJ2-1; d_gene: -; CDR3aa: CASSQDNWSNRDEQFF; CDR3nt: TGCGCCAGCAGCCAAGATAATTGGTCGAACCGGGATGAGCAGTTCTTC
v_gene: TRBV10-3; j_gene: TRBJ2-3; d_gene: TRBD2; CDR3aa: CAISDAGGPTDTQYF; CDR3nt: TGTGCCATCAGTGATGCGGGGGGCCCCACAGATACGCAGTATTTT
v_gene: TRBV28; j_gene: TRBJ2-4; d_gene: TRBD1; CDR3aa: CASSLGGQGRDIQYF; CDR3nt: TGTGCCAGCAGTTTGGGCGGACAGGGAAGGGACATTCAGTACTTC
v_gene: TRBV9; j_gene: TRBJ1-1; d_gene: -; CDR3aa: CASSAPLSTEAFF; CDR3nt: TGTGCCAGCAGCGCACCCCTGAGCACTGAAGCTTTCTTT
v_gene: TRBV5-1; j_gene: TRBJ2-3; d_gene: -; CDR3aa: CASSLRYATDTQYF; CDR3nt: TGCGCCAGCAGCTTACGGTACGCGACAGATACGCAGTATTTT
v_gene: TRBV5-1; j_gene: TRBJ1-3; d_gene: TRBD1; CDR3aa: CASSMDRVSGNTIYF; CDR3nt: TGCGCCAGCAGCATGGACAGGGTTTCTGGAAACACCATATATTTT
v_gene: TRBV18; j_gene: TRBJ2-3; d_gene: -; CDR3aa: CASSPREPSDTQYF; CDR3nt: TGTGCCAGCTCACCACGGGAGCCAAGTGATACGCAGTATTTT
v_gene: TRBV19; j_gene: TRBJ1-6; d_gene: -; CDR3aa: CASSVMQDEGSPLHF; CDR3nt: TGTGCCAGTAGCGTCATGCAAGACGAGGGTTCACCCCTCCACTTT
v_gene: TRBV5-4; j_gene: TRBJ2-3; d_gene: TRBD1; CDR3aa: CASSSPTGVSTDTQYF; CDR3nt: TGTGCCAGCAGCTCCCCGACAGGGGTCAGCACAGATACGCAGTATTTT
v_gene: TRBV6-6; j_gene: TRBJ1-2; d_gene: -; CDR3aa: CASSQDDGYTF; CDR3nt: TGTGCCAGCAGCCAGGATGATGGCTACACCTTC
v_gene: TRBV11-3; j_gene: TRBJ2-6; d_gene: TRBD1; CDR3aa: CASSLVGTGNVLTF; CDR3nt: TGTGCCAGCAGCTTAGTCGGGACAGGCAACGTCCTGACTTTC
v_gene: TRBV4-3; j_gene: TRBJ1-2; d_gene: -; CDR3aa: CASSPSGGAGYTF; CDR3nt: TGCGCCAGCAGCCCATCAGGAGGGGCGGGCTACACCTTC
v_gene: TRBV4-3; j_gene: TRBJ2-7; d_gene: TRBD2; CDR3aa: CASSWGRGGSYEQYF; CDR3nt: TGCGCCAGCAGCTGGGGGCGGGGGGGCTCCTACGAGCAGTACTTC
v_gene: TRBV19; j_gene: TRBJ2-1; d_gene: TRBD2; CDR3aa: CASSISQRGNNEQFF; CDR3nt: TGTGCCAGTAGTATAAGTCAGCGGGGAAACAATGAGCAGTTCTTC
v_gene: TRBV19; j_gene: TRBJ1-1; d_gene: TRBD1; CDR3aa: CASAWTGDTEAFF; CDR3nt: TGTGCCAGCGCTTGGACAGGGGACACTGAAGCTTTCTTT
v_gene: TRBV7-9; j_gene: TRBJ1-4; d_gene: TRBD1; CDR3aa: CASSDRVNEKLFF; CDR3nt: TGTGCCAGCAGCGACAGGGTCAATGAAAAACTGTTTTTT
v_gene: TRBV11-2; j_gene: TRBJ2-1; d_gene: -; CDR3aa: CASREGRRSYNEQFF; CDR3nt: TGTGCCAGCAGGGAGGGGCGCAGGTCCTACAATGAGCAGTTCTTC
v_gene: TRBV5-6; j_gene: TRBJ1-3; d_gene: -; CDR3aa: CASRQTGTGNTIYF; CDR3nt: TGTGCCAGCAGACAAACAGGGACAGGAAACACCATATATTTT
v_gene: TRBV5-6; j_gene: TRBJ1-5; d_gene: TRBD1; CDR3aa: CASSLGRQGNQPQHF; CDR3nt: TGTGCCAGCAGCTTAGGGAGACAGGGCAACCAGCCCCAGCATTTT
v_gene: TRBV5-4; j_gene: TRBJ2-7; d_gene: TRBD1; CDR3aa: CASSGGQGGLYEQYF; CDR3nt: TGTGCCAGCAGCGGGGGACAGGGTGGCCTCTACGAGCAGTACTTC
v_gene: TRBV28; j_gene: TRBJ1-5; d_gene: -; CDR3aa: CASCLGRQPQHF; CDR3nt: TGTGCCTCTTGTTTGGGCAGGCAGCCCCAGCATTTT
v_gene: TRBV5-1; j_gene: TRBJ1-1; d_gene: TRBD1; CDR3aa: CASSLAGTAMNTEAFF; CDR3nt: TGCGCCAGCAGCTTGGCGGGGACAGCTATGAACACTGAAGCTTTCTTT